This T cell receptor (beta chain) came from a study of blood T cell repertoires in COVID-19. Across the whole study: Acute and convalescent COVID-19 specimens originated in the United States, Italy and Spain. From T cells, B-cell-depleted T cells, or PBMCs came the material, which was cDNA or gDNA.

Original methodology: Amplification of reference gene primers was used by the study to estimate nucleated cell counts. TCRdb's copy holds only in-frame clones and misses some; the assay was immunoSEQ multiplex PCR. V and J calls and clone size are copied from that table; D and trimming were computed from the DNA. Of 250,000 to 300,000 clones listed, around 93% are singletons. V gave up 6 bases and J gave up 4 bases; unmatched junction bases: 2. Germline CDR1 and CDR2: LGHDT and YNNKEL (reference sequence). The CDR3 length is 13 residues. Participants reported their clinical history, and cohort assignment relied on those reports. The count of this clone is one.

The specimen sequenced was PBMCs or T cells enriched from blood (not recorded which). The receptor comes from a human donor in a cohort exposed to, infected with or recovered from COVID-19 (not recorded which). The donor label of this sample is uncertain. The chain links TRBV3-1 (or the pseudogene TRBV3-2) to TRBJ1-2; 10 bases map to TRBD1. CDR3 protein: CASRGQGTYGYTF. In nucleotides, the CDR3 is TGTGCCAGCAGGGGACAGGGGACCTATGGCTACACCTTC.